Listed below are T cell receptor beta chains from one sample, sequenced in a study of shared clonotypes between healthy human individuals. Clones were read by immunoSEQ multiplex PCR, and TCRdb kept only the in-frame ones, dropping some. The table includes about 2.1 million clones, roughly 91% detected once. The sequenced material came from naive CD8+ T cells from PBMCs. The receptor set was obtained from a man aged 18 to 29 in good health. Some clones in this sample may be carry-over from other donors' samples. Both conserved end residues are part of each CDR3. D genes are given only for firm matches.

d_gene: -; j_gene: TRBJ1-3; v_gene: TRBV14; CDR3aa: CASSQDLVGNTIYF; CDR3nt: TGTGCCAGCAGCCAAGATCTGGTGGGAAACACCATATATTTT
d_gene: -; j_gene: TRBJ1-1; v_gene: TRBV13; CDR3aa: CASSLGLKVSEAFF; CDR3nt: TGTGCCAGCAGCTTAGGCCTGAAGGTCTCTGAAGCTTTCTTT
d_gene: -; j_gene: TRBJ1-1; v_gene: TRBV2; CDR3aa: CASRNYLNTEAFF; CDR3nt: TGTGCCAGCAGAAATTATTTGAACACTGAAGCTTTCTTT
d_gene: TRBD2; j_gene: TRBJ2-5; v_gene: TRBV6-5; CDR3aa: CASSPSPGGETQYF; CDR3nt: TGTGCCAGCAGTCCCTCGCCGGGGGGGGAGACCCAGTACTTC
d_gene: -; j_gene: TRBJ1-1; v_gene: TRBV7-2; CDR3aa: CASSSLYTGTEAFF; CDR3nt: TGTGCCAGCAGCTCTCTGTATACGGGCACTGAAGCTTTCTTT
d_gene: TRBD1; j_gene: TRBJ2-7; v_gene: TRBV27; CDR3aa: CASRYGRTGTYEQYF; CDR3nt: TGTGCCAGCAGATACGGACGGACAGGAACCTACGAGCAGTACTTC
d_gene: -; j_gene: TRBJ1-1; v_gene: TRBV6-1; CDR3aa: CASSVTTNMNTEAFF; CDR3nt: TGTGCCAGCAGTGTTACGACAAACATGAACACTGAAGCTTTCTTT
d_gene: TRBD2; j_gene: TRBJ2-5; v_gene: TRBV13; CDR3aa: CASSATSGGKETQYF; CDR3nt: TGTGCCAGCAGCGCGACTAGCGGGGGAAAAGAGACCCAGTACTTC
d_gene: -; j_gene: TRBJ2-7; v_gene: TRBV4-1; CDR3aa: CASSQVVQDYEQYF; CDR3nt: TGCGCCAGCAGCCAAGTTGTCCAGGACTACGAGCAGTACTTC
d_gene: TRBD2; j_gene: TRBJ2-7; v_gene: TRBV7-9; CDR3aa: CASSPRVGTSGRASYEQYF; CDR3nt: TGTGCCAGCAGCCCCCGTGTCGGGACTAGCGGGAGGGCTTCCTACGAGCAGTACTTC
d_gene: -; j_gene: TRBJ2-7; v_gene: TRBV19; CDR3aa: CASSQGIIYEQYF; CDR3nt: TGTGCCAGTTCCCAGGGAATTATCTACGAGCAGTACTTC